The clone carrying this TCR beta chain was seen repeatedly, ten times or more. The sample comes from a study of T cells in Graves' hyperthyroidism and ophthalmopathy. Exclusion followed for patients with uncontrolled infection, other autoimmune disease, pregnancy or lactation. Amplified regions were TCR beta CDR3 sequences from RNA transcripts. A set of HTBI primers served as the primers for a first-round RT-PCR of the TCR CDR3. Each CDR3 protein gets one entry after TCRdb re-called the multiplex PCR reads with MiXCR. The sample contains approximately 640,000 distinct CDR3 sequences, 15% to 20% of which appear only once. Germline assignment: CDR1 WNHNN and CDR2 SYGVQD (reference sequence). This CDR3 has 16 residues. With 8 bases removed from V and 0 bases from J, the gap between germline ends came to 17 bases.

V usage is TRBV10-1 and J usage is TRBJ1-3, with D hard to call. This receptor was obtained from a man in his fifties with Graves' hyperthyroidism. The sequenced material came from blood. CDR3 in amino acids: CASPRSGRSSGNTIYF. DNA of the CDR3: TGCGCCAGCCCCCGTTCGGGGAGAAGCTCTGGAAACACCATATATTTT.